The entry below gives a single T cell receptor beta chain sequence along with its context. The antigen remains undetermined. The data were obtained in a study of T-cell memory formation after mild COVID-19. As for the study in general: In these data, TCR clusters were largely donor specific. Study-wide findings and caveats: The pre-infection memory compartment contained some responding clones, suggesting cross-reactive memory joined. A balance of CD4 and CD8 characterized clones contracting day 15 to 85, whereas later expanders leaned CD4+.

5'RACE with constant-segment primers yielded barcoded, UMI-tagged TCR alpha and TCR beta cDNA libraries. A single record per CDR3 protein comes from TCRdb applying MiXCR to the 5' RACE reads. Of just under 350,000 distinct CDR3 sequences in the sample, 10% to 15% were seen once. CDR3 length equals 14 residues. Per germline, CDR1 LNHDA and CDR2 SQIVND (reference sequence). V was pared by 6 bases and J by 6 bases, with 16 bases between. The J gene is TRBJ2-3, the V gene TRBV19; D possibly corresponds to TRBD2 (7 bases). Sequencing was carried out using PBMCs or a T cell subset sorted from them (not recorded which). This receptor was identified in a man in his late teens or twenties who had mild COVID-19 (a few samples of this study predate the infection). Cell type and time point are not known. Here the CDR3 DNA reads TGTGCCAGTAGCTCACGGGGGGCGGATGATACGCAGTATTTT. It translates to CASSSRGADDTQYF. Looking up the rest from reference TRBV19 and TRBJ2-3 gives the full variable domain: DGGITQSPKYLFRKEGQNVTLSCEQNLNHDAMYWYRQDPGQGLRLIYYSQIVNDFQKGDIAEGYSVSREKKESFPLTVTSAQKNPTAFYLCASSSRGADDTQYFGPGTRLTVL.